The source of this T cell receptor (beta chain) is a study of identical twins. TCRdb reprocessed the 5' RACE reads with MiXCR, giving one entry per CDR3 protein. The sample lists about 730,000 distinct CDR3 sequences, 21% occurring once. Germline V gene lookup returns CDR1 DFQATT and CDR2 SNEGSKA (reference sequence). J lost 6 bases, V lost 3 bases, and 5 bases had no gene match. The CDR3 is 14 amino acids. These data are also associated with another study on T cells expressing NK-cell markers.

Sequencing input: PBMCs. The TCR comes from a woman younger than 30 in good health. The chain couples TRBV20-1 to TRBJ2-1; 10 bases fit TRBD2. DNA of the CDR3: TGCAGTGCTAGTACTAGCGGGGTGGGCAATGAGCAGTTCTTC. This codes for CSASTSGVGNEQFF.